A selection of T cell receptor beta chains follows, all from one sample in a study of neurological immune-mediated disorders. TCRdb re-called the 5' RACE reads with MiXCR, one entry per CDR3 protein. The table lists 55,000 to 65,000 distinct CDR3 sequences, about 4% of them singletons. The sample consisted of PBMCs. The receptors were gathered from a woman in her fifties or sixties with multiple sclerosis. Each CDR3 is given with its conserved first and last residue. The order of the fields is D gene, J gene, V gene, clone size, CDR3 DNA, CDR3 protein. D genes are given only for firm matches. Some rows mark clone size as missing; the rest say once, few, many or name a class of expanded clone.

-	TRBJ1-5	TRBV10-3	many	TGTGCCATCAGTGAAACAGAGAATCAGCCCCAGCATTTT	CAISETENQPQHF
-	TRBJ1-4	TRBV16	many	TGTGCCAGCAGCCAATCGAGGCAGAATGAAAAACTGTTTTTT	CASSQSRQNEKLFF
-	TRBJ2-3	TRBV15	many	TGTGCCACCAGCAGAGATCACGTTGGAGATACGCAGTATTTT	CATSRDHVGDTQYF
-	TRBJ2-2	TRBV7-3	-	TGTGCCAGCAGCGGGACGGGGAAAGGATGGACCGGGGAGCTGTTTTTT	CASSGTGKGWTGELFF
-	TRBJ2-3	TRBV5-1	many	TGCGCCAGCAAATGGTCGACTAGCACAGATACGCAGTATTTT	CASKWSTSTDTQYF
TRBD1	TRBJ2-7	TRBV29-1	many	TGCAGCGTTGAGGGGGACAGCTCCTACGAGCAGTACTTC	CSVEGDSSYEQYF
TRBD2	TRBJ2-5	TRBV4-2	many	TGTGCCAGCAGCCTACTAGCGGCCTCAGGAGAGACCCAGTACTTC	CASSLLAASGETQYF
TRBD2	TRBJ2-7	TRBV12-3/TRBV12-4	many	TGTGCCAACAGTTTGAAGACTAGCGGAACCGAGCAGTACTTC	CANSLKTSGTEQYF
TRBD2	TRBJ2-1	TRBV20-1	many	TGCAGTGCTAGGGGGACTAGCTTTGAGCAGTTCTTC	CSARGTSFEQFF
-	TRBJ2-7	TRBV29-1	few	TGCAGCGTGCTTCCCAACGGGATAACGACCTACGAGCAGTACTTC	CSVLPNGITTYEQYF
-	TRBJ1-3	TRBV28	many	TGTGCCAGCAGAACAGCGGGGGGAAACACCATATATTTT	CASRTAGGNTIYF
TRBD1	TRBJ1-5	TRBV20-1	many	TGCAGTGCTGGGGGACAGGATAATCAGCCCCAGCATTTT	CSAGGQDNQPQHF
-	TRBJ1-6	TRBV20-1	-	TGCAGTGCTAGTCGGTCGGGGGAGAGTTCACCCCTCAACTTT	CSASRSGESSPLNF
TRBD1	TRBJ2-7	TRBV29-1	-	TGCAGCGCTGGCCTACGAGACAGGGCCGAGCAGTACTTC	CSAGLRDRAEQYF
-	TRBJ1-6	TRBV7-2	few	TGTGCCAGCAGCTTCCGTACGGGCGGCATTTCACCCCTCAACTTT	CASSFRTGGISPLNF
-	TRBJ2-2	TRBV20-1	many	TGCAGTGCTGGGGGTTTGGTTCCCGGGGAGCTGTTTTTT	CSAGGLVPGELFF
TRBD2	TRBJ2-4	TRBV13	many	TGTGCCAGCAGCTTAGAGGGTCTAGCGGGAGGGTGGGGCAAAAACATTCAGTACTTC	CASSLEGLAGGWGKNIQYF